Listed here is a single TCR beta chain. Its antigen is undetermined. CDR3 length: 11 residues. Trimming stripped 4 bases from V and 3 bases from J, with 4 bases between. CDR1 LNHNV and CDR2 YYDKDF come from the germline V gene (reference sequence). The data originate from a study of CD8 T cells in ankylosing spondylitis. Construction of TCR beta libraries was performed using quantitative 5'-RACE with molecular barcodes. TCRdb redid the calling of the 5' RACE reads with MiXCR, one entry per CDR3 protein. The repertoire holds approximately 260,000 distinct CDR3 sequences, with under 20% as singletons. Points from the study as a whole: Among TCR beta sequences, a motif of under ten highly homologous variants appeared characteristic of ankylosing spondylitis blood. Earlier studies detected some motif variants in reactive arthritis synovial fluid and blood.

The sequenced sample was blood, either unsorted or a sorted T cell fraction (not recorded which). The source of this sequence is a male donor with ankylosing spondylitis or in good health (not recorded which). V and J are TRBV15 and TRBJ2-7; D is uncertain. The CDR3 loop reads CATSKGYEQYF. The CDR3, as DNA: TGTGCCACCAGCAAGGGCTACGAGCAGTACTTC.